The 25 T cell receptor beta chains presented below share a single source sample, sequenced in a study of T cell clonality in common variable immunodeficiency. Profiling relied on immunoSEQ multiplex PCR, and the TCRdb table lists in-frame clones only, not all of them. The sample lists around 32,000 clones, none appearing once, the ten largest making up roughly 4.5%. Sequenced: peripheral blood mononuclear cells. Receptors were obtained from a person aged 18-70 years in good health.

This clone was observed a handful of times. The read halts 3 residues ahead of the CDR3 end, with the missing end drawn from the germline J gene. This chain uses TRBV5-1 with TRBJ2-5, with TRBD2 matching over 9 bases. The CDR3 is 15 residues long. Per the germline V gene, CDR1 is SGHRS and CDR2 is YFSETQ. CDR3 protein: CASRAQAGGPDTQYF. CDR3 bases read: TGCGCCAGCAGAGCCCAGGCGGGAGGGCCAGATACC.

This clone showed up many times. The CDR3 end is not reached by the read, which stops 3 residues before it; the germline J gene fills it in. This chain connects TRBV7-8 to TRBJ2-7, with 8 bases matching TRBD1. The CDR3 totals 15 residues. Germline CDR1 reads SGHVS; CDR2 reads FQNEAQ. J was trimmed by 0 bases and V by 4 bases; bases with no gene match: 5. The CDR3 reads CASSWGDRSSYEQYF. The CDR3 bases that were read are TGTGCCAGCAGCTGGGGGGACAGGAGCTCCTACGAG.

Only a few counts were recorded for this clone. The CDR3 is cut off 3 residues early in the read; its end comes from the germline J gene. The rearrangement links TRBV2 to TRBJ2-3, with D possibly being TRBD1 or TRBD2 (5 bases each). This CDR3 region has 16 residues. Between the trimmed V and J ends, which lost 6 bases and 0 bases, there was a span of 16 bases. The V gene's germline CDR1 is SNHLY and CDR2 FYNNEI. This chain's CDR3 is CASRGEGSRSTDTQYF. CDR3 DNA, as far as it was read: TGTGCCAGCAGGGGTGAGGGGTCCCGCAGCACAGATACG.

As regards this clone: Read sequence stops 3 residues before the CDR3 end, and the germline J gene provides the missing end. The chain couples TRBV18 to TRBJ1-4; tentatively, D is TRBD1 (5 bases). The CDR3 totals 15 residues. V lost 5 bases, J lost 6 bases, and 16 bases lay in between. CDR1 is KGHSH, CDR2 LQKENI, per germline. CDR3 DNA (partial): TGTGCCAGCTCATCATCCTCCAGGGTCGATGAAAAA. This sequence encodes CASSSSSRVDEK. The whole CDR3 reads CASSSSSRVDEKLFF.

This clone came up a few times. Read data end 3 residues before the CDR3 end; the end is taken from the germline J gene. The J gene is TRBJ2-7, the V gene TRBV11-2, with TRBD2 matching over 10 bases. CDR3 length equals 15 residues. The germline gives CDR1 SGHAT, CDR2 FQNNGV. Unmatched junction bases numbered 7, after V lost 4 bases and J lost 4 bases. The CDR3 loop is CASSYRTSGAYEQYF. Incomplete CDR3 DNA: TGTGCCAGCAGCTATCGGACTAGCGGTGCGTACGAG.

This clone occurred a few times. The read terminates 3 residues before the CDR3 end, so the remaining end is supplied by the germline J gene. At the DNA level, this CDR3 is encoded by other sequences in the same sample as well. This rearrangement joins TRBV7-3 to TRBJ1-3, with 7 bases aligning to TRBD1. This CDR3 is 14 amino acids long. CDR1 is SGHTA, CDR2 FQGTGA, per germline. The V segment lost 5 bases and the J segment 7 bases; nucleotides outside the gene matches: 8. The CDR3: CASSLRTGRNTIYF. The covered CDR3 bases are TGTGCCAGCAGCCTTCGGACAGGTCGGAACACC.

With regard to this clone: The CDR3 end is not reached by the read, which stops 3 residues before it; the germline J gene fills it in. This chain joins TRBV7-9 and TRBJ1-4, with 9 bases lining up with TRBD1. The germline V gene encodes CDR1 SEHNR and CDR2 FQNEAQ (reference sequence). This CDR3 region has 15 residues. V lost 1 base to trimming and J lost 10 bases; unmatched junction nucleotides: 7. The sequenced CDR3 bases are TGTGCCAGCAGCTTAGTAGGGACAGGGCTCTCAAAA. Amino acids: CASSLVGTGLSK. The CDR3 as a whole reads CASSLVGTGLSKLFF.

This clone appeared a few times. The sequence runs out 3 residues before the end of the CDR3; the remainder is reconstructed from the germline J gene. The rearrangement links TRBV2 to TRBJ1-2; 10 positions agree with TRBD1. The CDR3 is made up of 15 amino acids. Germline values: CDR1 SNHLY, CDR2 FYNNEI. V dropped 6 bases and J dropped 0; count of bases not matched to a gene: 4. The CDR3 sequence is CASRDRGRANYGYTF. CDR3 DNA, as far as it was read: TGTGCCAGCAGAGACAGGGGGCGCGCTAACTATGGC. The full variable domain, completed using reference TRBV2 and TRBJ1-2, is EPEVTQTPSHQVTQMGQEVILRCVPISNHLYFYWYRQILGQKVEFLVSFYNNEISEKSEIFDDQFSVERPDGSNFTLKIRSTKLEDSAMYFCASRDRGRANYGYTFGSGTRLTVV.

This clone occurred many times. The CDR3 end falls 3 residues outside the read, so it is completed with the germline J gene. V and J are TRBV5-1 and TRBJ2-7; D may be TRBD1 (6 bases). Trimming pared 1 base from V and 2 bases from J, leaving 10 bases between. Germline-derived CDR1 and CDR2 are SGHRS and YFSETQ. This CDR3 region has 14 residues. The CDR3 sequence: CASSLSQGPYEQYF. The sequenced part of the CDR3 DNA is TGCGCCAGCAGCTTGTCACAGGGCCCCTACGAG.

This clone was counted at least ten times. With the read ending 3 residues before the CDR3 end, the germline J gene is used to fill in that end. The chain employs TRBV5-4 and TRBJ2-7, with TRBD2 matching 7 bases. This CDR3 has 13 residues. Germline loops: CDR1 SGHNT, CDR2 YYREEE (reference sequence). V trimming: 7 bases; J trimming: 0 bases; junction bases outside the gene matches: 4. The CDR3 DNA, read in part, is TGTGCCAGCTCTTTAGCGGGCTCCTACGAG. Translated: CASSLAGSYE. The whole CDR3 sequence is CASSLAGSYEQYF.

This clone occurred a few times. The read terminates 3 residues before the CDR3 end, so the remaining end is supplied by the germline J gene. The chain is built from TRBV18 and TRBJ2-3; 14 positions match TRBD2. The CDR3 runs 17 residues. Germline assignment: CDR1 KGHSH and CDR2 LQKENI. The CDR3: CASSPPGLAGVTEAQYF. The covered CDR3 bases are TGTGCCAGCTCACCACCGGGACTAGCGGGAGTAACAGAGGCG.

This clone was detected many times. From the germline J gene comes the end of the CDR3, since the read stops 3 residues before it. The chain joins TRBV30 to TRBJ1-2; 10 bases fit TRBD1. Per the germline V gene, CDR1 is GTSNPN and CDR2 is SVGIG (reference sequence). This CDR3 is 13 amino acids long. The part of the CDR3 DNA that was read is TGTGCCTGGAGTCAAGGGACAGGGGTCGGC. Translated: CAWSQGTGVG. The CDR3 in full is CAWSQGTGVGYTF.

Ten or more counts support this clone. The CDR3 extends 3 residues past the end of the read, so its final part is completed from the germline J gene. The chain has TRBV12-3 or TRBV12-4 and TRBJ2-5; D not resolved. Trimming left V 5 bases short and J 4 bases short, with 5 bases between. The CDR3 contains 11 residues. Partial CDR3 DNA: TGTGCCAGCAGTGCCAGAGAGACC. Its protein is CASSARET. The whole CDR3 region reads CASSARETQYF.

This clone was recorded at least ten times. The CDR3 extends 3 residues past the end of the read, so its final part is completed from the germline J gene. The chain combines TRBV19 with TRBJ1-1, with TRBD1 matching over 7 bases. V shed 1 base, J shed 1 base, and the junction held 0 bases outside the gene matches. CDR1 is LNHDA and CDR2 is SQIVND in the germline V gene (reference sequence). This CDR3 comprises 14 residues. The covered CDR3 bases are TGTGCCAGTAGTATAGGGACAGGGAACACTGAA. Residues: CASSIGTGNTE. The CDR3, in full, reads CASSIGTGNTEAFF.

A word on this clone: The CDR3 end falls 3 residues outside the read, so it is completed with the germline J gene. The chain combines TRBV18 with TRBJ1-2; TRBD1 agrees at 7 bases. The CDR3 has 15 amino acids. Germline-derived CDR1 and CDR2 are KGHSH and LQKENI. The sequenced part of the CDR3 DNA is TGTGCCAGCTCACCTCTCACAGGGGTCCAAGGCGAC. This sequence encodes CASSPLTGVQGD. The whole CDR3 region reads CASSPLTGVQGDYTF.

This clone occurred a few times. The read gets to within 3 residues of the CDR3 end, and the germline J gene fills in the rest. This chain links TRBV10-2 with TRBJ2-7, with D unclear. The germline V gene has CDR1 WSHSY and CDR2 SAAADI. The CDR3 contains 14 residues. V lost 3 bases and J lost 1, with 10 bases in between. CDR3 sequence: CASSDPGRSYEQYF. CDR3 bases read: TGCGCCAGCAGTGATCCGGGTAGGTCCTACGAG.

There are many counts of this clone. The read gets to within 3 residues of the CDR3 end, and the germline J gene fills in the rest. This sequence joins TRBV4-1 and TRBJ1-2; D is perhaps TRBD1 (6 bases). Germline CDR1 and CDR2: MGHRA and YSYEKL. Trimming removed 1 base at V and 7 bases at J, with 22 bases between. This CDR3 has 17 residues. The CDR3 here is CASSQVPGGGGNGGYTF. The covered CDR3 bases are TGCGCCAGCAGCCAAGTTCCGGGGGGAGGGGGTAATGGTGGC.

This clone was counted ten times or more. The CDR3 end is not reached by the read, which stops 3 residues before it; the germline J gene fills it in. In the same sample, other DNA sequences code for this CDR3. V and J are TRBV7-9 and TRBJ2-2; D is tentatively TRBD1 or TRBD2 (6 bases each). The CDR3 is 15 amino acids. CDR1 SEHNR and CDR2 FQNEAQ come from the germline V gene (reference sequence). V shed 3 bases and J shed 0 bases, with 8 bases lying between them. The sequenced part of the CDR3 DNA is TGTGCCAGCAGCTTGGAGGGGGCGAACACCGGGGAG. This codes for CASSLEGANTGE. The CDR3 in full is CASSLEGANTGELFF.

This clone was counted many times. The read terminates 3 residues ahead of where the CDR3 ends, so the germline J gene completes it. J is TRBJ2-1 and V is TRBV2; 9 bases align to TRBD1. CDR3 length: 12 residues. The junction had 1 base not matched to a gene; V was cut back by 9 bases and J by 4 bases. Germline lookup yields CDR1 SNHLY and CDR2 FYNNEI. CDR3: CARDRGYNEQFF. CDR3 DNA (partial): TGTGCCAGGGACAGGGGTTACAATGAG.

This clone was found many times. The read ends 3 residues before the CDR3 terminus; that terminus is restored from the germline J gene. The chain couples TRBV19 to TRBJ2-1, with TRBD1 as a possible D gene (6 bases). The CDR3 runs to 16 residues. Germline V gene data show CDR1 as LNHDA and CDR2 as SQIVND (reference sequence). V shed 5 bases and J shed 5 bases, with 19 bases lying between them. The part of the CDR3 DNA that was read is TGTGCCAGTAGTGTTTCAGGGGTTGAACCCCACAATGAG. Amino acid sequence: CASSVSGVEPHNE. The full CDR3 sequence reads CASSVSGVEPHNEQFF.

This clone was counted ten times or more. The read ends 3 residues before the CDR3 terminus; that terminus is restored from the germline J gene. The chain is built from TRBV4-2 and TRBJ2-7; 7 nucleotides align to TRBD1. Germline V gene data show CDR1 as LGHNA and CDR2 as YNFKEQ. The CDR3 is 15 amino acids. The V gene end was trimmed by 0 bases and the J gene end by 3 bases; junction bases not matched to a gene: 5. Here the CDR3 reads CASSQEDRRIYEQYF. The DNA read from the CDR3 is TGTGCCAGCAGCCAAGAGGACAGGAGGATCTACGAG.

This clone occurred a few times. Here the CDR3 reads CASRHPRDRPYEQYF. Incomplete CDR3 DNA: TGTGCCTCCCGACATCCCCGGGACAGGCCCTACGAG. V usage is TRBV19 and J usage is TRBJ2-7, with 8 bases that match TRBD1. The CDR3 extends 3 residues past the end of the read, so its final part is completed from the germline J gene. Germline V CDR1 and CDR2: LNHDA, SQIVND (reference sequence). The junction had 14 bases not matched to a gene; V was cut back by 11 bases and J by 2 bases. CDR3 length: 15 amino acids.

This clone was detected ten times or more. Read sequence stops 3 residues before the CDR3 end, and the germline J gene provides the missing end. Additional DNA sequences in this sample encode the identical CDR3. V usage is TRBV5-4 and J usage is TRBJ1-3; D not certain. V was shortened by 1 base and J by 3 bases, with 8 bases between the two germline ends. Germline V gene data show CDR1 as SGHNT and CDR2 as YYREEE (reference sequence). The CDR3 runs to 14 residues. This chain's CDR3 is CASSLRGGGNTIYF. The CDR3 DNA, read in part, is TGTGCCAGCAGCTTGCGGGGAGGTGGAAACACC.

This clone has at least ten counts. The read finishes 3 residues shy of the CDR3 end, and the germline J gene is used to complete it. V usage is TRBV28 and J usage is TRBJ1-1, with D possibly being TRBD1 (6 bases). CDR1 and CDR2 from the germline V gene are MDHEN and SYDVKM. V gave up 5 bases and J gave up 4 bases, with 14 bases separating them. This CDR3 has 14 residues. The CDR3: CASSEHRDGTEAFF. Incomplete CDR3 DNA: TGTGCCAGCAGTGAGCACAGGGATGGCACTGAA.

This clone was seen ten or more times. Read coverage stops 3 residues before the CDR3 terminus; the germline J gene supplies the remainder. The gene calls are TRBV30 and TRBJ1-1; D remains unclear. The germline V gene encodes CDR1 GTSNPN and CDR2 SVGIG (reference sequence). This CDR3 is built from 15 residues. V was clipped by 5 bases and J by 1 base, with 17 bases between them. The CDR3 here is CAWGSQSGANTEAFF. Incomplete CDR3 DNA: TGTGCCTGGGGCAGCCAGTCGGGTGCGAACACTGAA.